This T cell receptor (beta chain) was obtained from a study of a mutant IDH1 vaccine in newly diagnosed glioma. The overall study: Therapy received beforehand was radiotherapy, temozolomide, or both, with most patients given both.

The CDR3 extends over 17 amino acids. Trimming removed 5 bases from V and 0 bases from J, with 19 bases in between. The germline V gene encodes CDR1 SNHLY and CDR2 FYNNEI. Described time point: week 11, during vaccination. Each vaccine dose was 300 ug of mutant IDH1 20-mer peptide, with topical imiquimod. Sequencing used immunoSEQ multiplex PCR; TCRdb keeps in-frame clones, though not all of them. Of about 62,000 clones listed, around 89% are singletons. By proportion, this clone is medium-sized. Antigen specificity is unknown. Study-level points and caveats: Any relationship between pseudoprogression and changes in top peripheral T cell clonotypes seemed absent. 80% to 95% of patients showed vaccine-induced immune responses across multiple MHC alleles.

The chain couples TRBV2 to TRBJ1-1; the D gene is possibly TRBD1 (6 bases). Material: PBMCs, obtained from a glioma patient whose treatment included an IDH1 peptide vaccine. This TCR was sampled from a man aged 35-49 years with glioma. The CDR3 nucleotides are TGTGCCAGCAGTCCCTATGACAGGCTCGGAATGAACACTGAAGCTTTCTTT. As protein: CASSPYDRLGMNTEAFF.